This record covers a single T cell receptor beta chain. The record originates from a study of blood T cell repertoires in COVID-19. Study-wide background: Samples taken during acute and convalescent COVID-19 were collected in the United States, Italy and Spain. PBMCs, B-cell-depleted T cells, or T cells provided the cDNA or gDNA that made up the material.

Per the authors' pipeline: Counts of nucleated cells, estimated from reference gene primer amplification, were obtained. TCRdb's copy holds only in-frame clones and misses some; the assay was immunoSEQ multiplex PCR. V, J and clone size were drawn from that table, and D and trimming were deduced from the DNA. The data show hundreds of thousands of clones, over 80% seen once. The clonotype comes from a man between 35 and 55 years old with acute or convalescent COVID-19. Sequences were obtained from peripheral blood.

CDR3 bases: TGTGCCAGCAGCTTATTTGGGGGGAACCAGCCCCAGCATTTT. Translated, it gives CASSLFGGNQPQHF. This chain uses TRBV11-2 with TRBJ1-5; tentative D call: TRBD1 (5 bases). Germline loops: CDR1 SGHAT, CDR2 FQNNGV. The CDR3 runs to 14 residues. V was pared by 2 bases and J by 7 bases, with 12 bases between.